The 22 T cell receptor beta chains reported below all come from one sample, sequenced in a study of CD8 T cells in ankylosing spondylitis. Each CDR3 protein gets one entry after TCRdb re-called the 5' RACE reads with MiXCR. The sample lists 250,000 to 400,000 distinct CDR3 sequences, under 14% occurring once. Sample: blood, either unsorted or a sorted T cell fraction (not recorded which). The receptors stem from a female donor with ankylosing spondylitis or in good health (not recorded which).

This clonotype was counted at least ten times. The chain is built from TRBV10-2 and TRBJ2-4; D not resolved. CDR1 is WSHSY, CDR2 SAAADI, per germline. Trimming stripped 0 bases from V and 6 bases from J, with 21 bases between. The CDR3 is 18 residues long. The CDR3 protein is CASSESPTGLGSGNIQYF. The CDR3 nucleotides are TGCGCCAGCAGTGAGTCGCCCACCGGGCTAGGGTCCGGAAACATTCAGTACTTC.

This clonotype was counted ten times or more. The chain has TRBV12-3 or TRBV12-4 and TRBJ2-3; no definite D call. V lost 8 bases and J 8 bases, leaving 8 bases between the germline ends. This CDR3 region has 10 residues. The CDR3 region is CASQLGTQYF. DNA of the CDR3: TGTGCCAGCCAGCTAGGTACGCAGTATTTT.

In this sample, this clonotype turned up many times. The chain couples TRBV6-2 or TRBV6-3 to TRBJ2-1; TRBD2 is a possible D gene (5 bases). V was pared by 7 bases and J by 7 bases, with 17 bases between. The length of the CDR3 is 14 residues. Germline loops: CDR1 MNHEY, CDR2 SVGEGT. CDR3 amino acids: CASTVFGSGNEQFF. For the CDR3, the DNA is TGTGCCAGCACCGTATTCGGGTCGGGAAATGAGCAGTTCTTC.

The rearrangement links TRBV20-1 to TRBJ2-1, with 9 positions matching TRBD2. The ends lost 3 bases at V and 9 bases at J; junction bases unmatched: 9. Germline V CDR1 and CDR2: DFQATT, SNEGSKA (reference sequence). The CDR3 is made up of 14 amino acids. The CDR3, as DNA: TGCAGTGCTAGTAGTAGCGGGGGATGGGGTGAGCAGTTCTTC. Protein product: CSASSSGGWGEQFF.

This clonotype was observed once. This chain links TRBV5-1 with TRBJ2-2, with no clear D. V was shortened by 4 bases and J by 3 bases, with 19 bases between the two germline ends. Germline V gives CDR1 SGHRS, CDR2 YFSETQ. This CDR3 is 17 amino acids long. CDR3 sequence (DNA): TGCGCCAGCAGCCCCGGCCGACCGCCAAGGGACACCGGGGAGCTGTTTTTT. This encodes CASSPGRPPRDTGELFF.

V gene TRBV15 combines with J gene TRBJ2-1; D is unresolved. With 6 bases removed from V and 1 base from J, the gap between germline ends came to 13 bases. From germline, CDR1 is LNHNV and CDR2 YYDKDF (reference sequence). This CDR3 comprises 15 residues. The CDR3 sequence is CATSPTTRSYNEQFF. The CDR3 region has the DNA TGTGCCACCAGTCCCACTACGAGATCCTACAATGAGCAGTTCTTC.

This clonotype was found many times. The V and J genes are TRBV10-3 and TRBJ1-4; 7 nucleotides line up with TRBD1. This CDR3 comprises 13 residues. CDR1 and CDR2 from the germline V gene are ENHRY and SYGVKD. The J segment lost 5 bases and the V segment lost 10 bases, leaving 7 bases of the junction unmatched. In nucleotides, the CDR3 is TGTGCCACCCGACAGGGCGAGAATGAAAAACTGTTTTTT. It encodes CATRQGENEKLFF.

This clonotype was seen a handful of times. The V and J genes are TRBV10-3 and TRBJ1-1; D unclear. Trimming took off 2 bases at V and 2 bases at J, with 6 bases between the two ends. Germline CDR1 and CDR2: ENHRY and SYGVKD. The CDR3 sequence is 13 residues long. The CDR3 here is CAISETANTEAFF. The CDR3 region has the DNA TGTGCCATCAGTGAGACAGCTAACACTGAAGCTTTCTTT.

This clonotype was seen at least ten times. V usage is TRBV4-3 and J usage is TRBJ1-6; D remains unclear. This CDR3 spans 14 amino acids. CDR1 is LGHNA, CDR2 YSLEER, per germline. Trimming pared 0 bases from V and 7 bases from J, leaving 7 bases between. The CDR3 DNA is TGCGCCAGCAGCCAAGATTTGGGGAATTCACCCCTCCACTTT. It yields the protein CASSQDLGNSPLHF.

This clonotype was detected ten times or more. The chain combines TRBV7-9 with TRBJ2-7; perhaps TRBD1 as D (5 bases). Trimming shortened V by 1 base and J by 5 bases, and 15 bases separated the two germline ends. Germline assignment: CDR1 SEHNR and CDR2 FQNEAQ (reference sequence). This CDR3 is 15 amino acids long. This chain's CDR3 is CASSLGSQGFHEQYF. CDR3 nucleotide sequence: TGTGCCAGCAGCTTAGGTTCCCAGGGCTTCCACGAGCAGTACTTC.

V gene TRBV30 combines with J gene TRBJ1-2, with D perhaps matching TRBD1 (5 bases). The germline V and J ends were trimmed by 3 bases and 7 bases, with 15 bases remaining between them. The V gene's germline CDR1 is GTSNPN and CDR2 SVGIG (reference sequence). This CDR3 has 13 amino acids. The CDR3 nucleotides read TGTGCCTGGAGCCTGAGCCAGGGTGGTGGCTACACCTTC. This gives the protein CAWSLSQGGGYTF.

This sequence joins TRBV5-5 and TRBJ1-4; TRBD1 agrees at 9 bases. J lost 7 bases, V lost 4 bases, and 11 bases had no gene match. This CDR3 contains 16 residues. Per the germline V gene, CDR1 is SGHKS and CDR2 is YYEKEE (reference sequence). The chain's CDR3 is CASSDTLQGAGEKLFF. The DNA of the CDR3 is TGTGCCAGCAGCGATACATTACAGGGGGCCGGTGAAAAACTGTTTTTT.

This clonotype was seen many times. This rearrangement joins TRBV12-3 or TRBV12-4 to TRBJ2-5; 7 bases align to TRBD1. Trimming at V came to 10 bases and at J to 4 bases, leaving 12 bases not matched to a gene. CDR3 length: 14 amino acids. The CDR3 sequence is CANLPEGGRETQYF. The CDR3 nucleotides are TGTGCCAACCTCCCCGAAGGGGGCAGAGAGACCCAGTACTTC.

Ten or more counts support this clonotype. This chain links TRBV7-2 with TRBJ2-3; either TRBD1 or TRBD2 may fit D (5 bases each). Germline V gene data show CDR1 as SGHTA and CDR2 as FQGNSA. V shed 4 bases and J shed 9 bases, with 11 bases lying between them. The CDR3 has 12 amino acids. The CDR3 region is CASSSYRGTQYF. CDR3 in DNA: TGTGCCAGCAGCTCCTACCGGGGCACGCAGTATTTT.

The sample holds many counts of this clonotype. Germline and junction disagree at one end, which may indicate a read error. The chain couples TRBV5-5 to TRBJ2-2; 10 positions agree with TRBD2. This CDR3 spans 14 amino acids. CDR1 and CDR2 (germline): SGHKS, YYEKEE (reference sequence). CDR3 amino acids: CASSLAGRTSGVVF. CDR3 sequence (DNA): TGTGCCAGCAGCTTGGCCGGGAGGACTAGCGGCGTTGTTTTT.

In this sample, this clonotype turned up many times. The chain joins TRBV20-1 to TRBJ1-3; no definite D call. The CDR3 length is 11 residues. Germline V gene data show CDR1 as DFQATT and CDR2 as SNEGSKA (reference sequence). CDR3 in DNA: TGCAGAAGGGTGGCTGGAAACACCATATATTTT. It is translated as CRRVAGNTIYF.

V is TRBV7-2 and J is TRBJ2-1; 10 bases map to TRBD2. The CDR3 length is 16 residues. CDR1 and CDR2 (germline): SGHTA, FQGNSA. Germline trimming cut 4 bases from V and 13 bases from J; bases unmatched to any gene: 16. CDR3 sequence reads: CASSSEPGLAGAQQFF. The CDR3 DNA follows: TGTGCCAGCAGCTCAGAACCGGGTCTAGCGGGGGCCCAACAGTTCTTC.

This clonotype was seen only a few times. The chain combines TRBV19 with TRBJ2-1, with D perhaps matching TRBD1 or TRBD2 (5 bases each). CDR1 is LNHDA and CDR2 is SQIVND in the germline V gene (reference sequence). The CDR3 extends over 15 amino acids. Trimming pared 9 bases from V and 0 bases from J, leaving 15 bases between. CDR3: CASNRDRSSYNEQFF. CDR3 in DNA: TGTGCCAGCAACCGGGACCGTAGCTCCTACAATGAGCAGTTCTTC.

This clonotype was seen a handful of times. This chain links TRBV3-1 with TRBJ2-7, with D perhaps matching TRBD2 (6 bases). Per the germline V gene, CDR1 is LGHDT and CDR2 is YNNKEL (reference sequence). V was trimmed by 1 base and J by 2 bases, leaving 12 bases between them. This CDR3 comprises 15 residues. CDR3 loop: CASSQAPGLPYEQYF. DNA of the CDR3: TGTGCCAGCAGCCAAGCCCCGGGACTCCCCTACGAGCAGTACTTC.

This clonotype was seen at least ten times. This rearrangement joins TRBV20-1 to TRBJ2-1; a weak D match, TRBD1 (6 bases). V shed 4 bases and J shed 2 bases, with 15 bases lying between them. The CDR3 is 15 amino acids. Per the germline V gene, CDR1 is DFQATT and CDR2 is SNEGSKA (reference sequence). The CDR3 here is CSAIQRGTAYNEQFF. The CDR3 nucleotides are TGCAGTGCTATCCAGAGGGGGACCGCCTACAATGAGCAGTTCTTC.

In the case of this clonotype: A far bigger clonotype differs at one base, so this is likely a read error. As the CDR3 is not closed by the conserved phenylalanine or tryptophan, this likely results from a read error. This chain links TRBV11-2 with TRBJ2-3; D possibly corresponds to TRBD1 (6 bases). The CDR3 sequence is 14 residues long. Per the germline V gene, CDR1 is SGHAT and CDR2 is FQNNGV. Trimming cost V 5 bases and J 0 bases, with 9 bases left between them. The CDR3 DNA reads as TGTGCCAGCAGCCCCGGGACAAGCACAGATACGCAGTATCTT. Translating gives CASSPGTSTDTQYL.

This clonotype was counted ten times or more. CDR3 sequence (DNA): TGTGCCATCAGTATGGACAGCTCCTACGAGCAGTACTTC. Protein: CAISMDSSYEQYF. The chain carries TRBV10-3 and TRBJ2-7, with a tentative D call TRBD1 (6 bases). Trimming pared 5 bases from V and 0 bases from J, leaving 8 bases between. Germline values: CDR1 ENHRY, CDR2 SYGVKD. This CDR3 has 13 amino acids.